The entry below gives a single TCR beta chain sequence along with its context. Its antigen is not known. This specimen comes from a study of T cell repertoires in cytomegalovirus infection. Study observations and caveats: In two of eight donors, the top clonotype was HLA-C-restricted CMV-specific.

In TCRdb, the reads were re-called with MiXCR into one record per CDR3 protein. The table records approximately 590,000 distinct CDR3 sequences, 40% of them present only once. V trimming: 0 bases; J trimming: 5 bases; junction bases outside the gene matches: 11. This CDR3 contains 17 residues. Per the germline V gene, CDR1 is SSHAT and CDR2 is FNYEAQ (reference sequence). The chain carries TRBV7-7 and TRBJ2-5, with TRBD2 identical over 8 bases. This clonotype originated in a human donor in good health (CMV status not recorded). Some clones in this sample may be carry-over from other donors' samples. The input for sequencing was cultured PBMCs, taken from culture after CMV antigen stimulation. The CDR3 spells CASSLALGLGGAETQYF. CDR3 sequence (DNA): TGTGCCAGCAGCTTAGCGCTGGGACTAGGGGGAGCGGAGACCCAGTACTTC. Full variable domain (missing parts from reference TRBV7-7 and TRBJ2-5): GAGVSQSPRYKVTKRGQDVTLRCDPISSHATLYWYQQALGQGPEFLTYFNYEAQPDKSGLPSDRFSAERPEGSISTLTIQRTEQRDSAMYRCASSLALGLGGAETQYFGPGTRLLVL.